These 26 T cell receptor beta chains came from one sample sequenced in a study of cytomegalovirus exposure and HLA in healthy donors. In the PCR, 60 Vbeta and 13 Jbeta primers were used. The data were produced by immunoSEQ multiplex PCR, yet TCRdb's version contains in-frame clones alone and is incomplete. The sample consists of some 54,000 clones, around 70% of them appearing once. Sequencing input: PBMCs. The receptors derive from a man aged 18 to 30 in good health and CMV-seronegative.

This rearrangement joins TRBV7-9 to TRBJ2-1; perhaps TRBD2 as D (6 bases). There are 13 residues in the CDR3. With 2 bases removed from V and 7 bases from J, the gap between germline ends came to 9 bases. In germline, CDR1 is SEHNR, CDR2 FQNEAQ (reference sequence). CDR3 sequence: CASSLLAGNEQFF. The CDR3 DNA reads as TGTGCCAGCAGCTTACTCGCGGGGAATGAGCAGTTCTTC. The whole variable domain, remainder taken from reference TRBV7-9 and TRBJ2-1, is DTGVSQNPRHKITKRGQNVTFRCDPISEHNRLYWYRQTLGQGPEFLTYFQNEAQLEKSRLLSDRFSAERPKGSFSTLEIQRTEQGDSAMYLCASSLLAGNEQFFGPGTRLTVL.

The chain joins TRBV11-3 to TRBJ2-2; D possibly corresponds to TRBD1 (6 bases). Looked up from germline, CDR1 is SGHNT and CDR2 is YENEEA. Trimming removed 7 bases at V and 0 bases at J, with 9 bases between. CDR3 length: 14 amino acids. The CDR3 loop reads CASTEGANTGELFF. Written as DNA, the CDR3 is TGTGCCAGCACCGAGGGGGCGAACACCGGGGAGCTGTTTTTT.

The chain employs TRBV28 and TRBJ2-1; TRBD2 might be the D (6 bases). CDR1 and CDR2 (germline): MDHEN, SYDVKM. Between the trimmed V and J ends, which lost 2 bases and 9 bases, there was a span of 14 bases. This CDR3 is built from 14 residues. The CDR3 sequence: CASSLVSGVFEQFF. CDR3 nucleotide sequence: TGTGCCAGCAGTTTAGTTTCGGGAGTTTTTGAGCAGTTCTTC.

The chain carries TRBV19 and TRBJ2-7, with a weak D call TRBD1 (5 bases). This CDR3 has 16 amino acids. V was shortened by 4 bases and J by 3 bases, with 19 bases between the two germline ends. Germline values: CDR1 LNHDA, CDR2 SQIVND (reference sequence). CDR3 bases: TGTGCCAGTAGTAAAATCAGGGTACTATCGATCTACGAGCAGTACTTC. Translated, it gives CASSKIRVLSIYEQYF.

The chain couples TRBV28 to TRBJ1-1; D unclear. Germline-derived CDR1 and CDR2 are MDHEN and SYDVKM. The CDR3 consists of 13 residues. V lost 2 bases and J lost 5, with 9 bases in between. The CDR3 DNA follows: TGTGCCAGCAGTTTACGACGGAGGACTGAAGCTTTCTTT. Protein sequence: CASSLRRRTEAFF.

In its sample, this clone was seen a few times. The V and J genes are TRBV9 and TRBJ2-5; tentatively, D is TRBD2 (5 bases). This CDR3 comprises 15 residues. CDR1 is SGDLS and CDR2 is YYNGEE in the germline V gene. The V end lost 0 bases, the J end lost 1 base, and 10 bases lay between the germline ends. As DNA, the CDR3 is TGTGCCAGCAGCGTAGCGGGGAAACCCCAAGAGACCCAGTACTTC. This translates into CASSVAGKPQETQYF.

This chain uses TRBV7-2 with TRBJ1-5, with TRBD1 matching over 9 bases. The CDR3 has 15 residues. Germline V lookup: CDR1 SGHTA, CDR2 FQGNSA. V lost 2 bases to trimming and J lost 5 bases; unmatched junction nucleotides: 4. The DNA for the CDR3 is TGTGCCAGCAGCTTAATGGACAGGGGAGATCAGCCCCAGCATTTT. Amino acid sequence: CASSLMDRGDQPQHF. The full variable domain, in which reference TRBV7-2 and TRBJ1-5 provide the parts outside the CDR3, is GAGVSQSPSNKVTEKGKDVELRCDPISGHTALYWYRQSLGQGLEFLIYFQGNSAPDKSGLPSDRFSAERTGGSVSTLTIQRTQQEDSAVYLCASSLMDRGDQPQHFGDGTRLSIL.

This clone appeared a single time. The rearrangement joins TRBV6-1 to TRBJ2-1; TRBD2 might be the D (6 bases). Germline V gene sequence: CDR1 MNHNS, CDR2 SASEGT. The CDR3 consists of 15 residues. The ends were cut back, 11 bases at V and 10 bases at J, with 27 bases in the middle. The CDR3 DNA reads as TGTGCCTGCCGGGAGAGTAGCGGCCGACTAGGGGAGCAGTTCTTC. It yields the protein CACRESSGRLGEQFF.

The chain employs TRBV6-5 and TRBJ1-5; a weak D match, TRBD1 (6 bases). Germline assignment: CDR1 MNHEY and CDR2 SVGAGI. This CDR3 is 15 amino acids long. The ends were cut back, 0 bases at V and 7 bases at J, with 13 bases in the middle. The chain's CDR3 is CASSYSQRGGQPQHF. The CDR3 DNA sequence: TGTGCCAGCAGTTACTCGCAAAGGGGGGGACAGCCCCAGCATTTT.

J is TRBJ1-1 and V is TRBV5-1; no reliable D call. The V end was cut by 3 bases, the J end by 0 bases, with 15 bases between. The germline CDR1 and CDR2 sequences are SGHRS and YFSETQ. The CDR3 runs 16 residues. The CDR3 DNA follows: TGCGCCAGCAGCTCCCTAGCCAATACAGTGAACACTGAAGCTTTCTTT. Its translation is CASSSLANTVNTEAFF.

CDR3 region: CASSQGLSDTQYF. The DNA for the CDR3 is TGCGCCAGCAGCCAAGGACTCTCGGATACGCAGTATTTT. The chain couples TRBV4-1 to TRBJ2-3; D unresolved. The V end lost 1 base, the J end lost 6 bases, and 8 bases lay between the germline ends. This CDR3 is built from 13 residues. Looked up from germline, CDR1 is MGHRA and CDR2 is YSYEKL.

This clone was observed a handful of times. V and J are TRBV6-5 and TRBJ1-2; 7 positions match TRBD1. The CDR3 has 13 amino acids. The germline V gene encodes CDR1 MNHEY and CDR2 SVGAGI. The J segment lost 4 bases and the V segment lost 4 bases, leaving 3 bases of the junction unmatched. The CDR3 protein is CASSSQGRYGYTF. The CDR3 nucleotides read TGTGCCAGCAGTTCACAGGGGCGCTATGGCTACACCTTC.

The J gene is TRBJ2-1, the V gene TRBV10-3; D might be TRBD1 (7 bases). From germline, CDR1 is ENHRY and CDR2 SYGVKD. Trimming shortened V by 7 bases and J by 8 bases, and 15 bases separated the two germline ends. The CDR3 has 13 amino acids. The CDR3 protein is CAITVDREDEQFF. The CDR3 DNA sequence: TGTGCCATCACCGTCGACAGGGAGGATGAGCAGTTCTTC.

The rearrangement links TRBV4-3 to TRBJ1-1; D possibly corresponds to TRBD1 (5 bases). The CDR3 is made up of 14 amino acids. V shed 4 bases and J shed 2 bases, with 11 bases lying between them. Germline loops: CDR1 LGHNA, CDR2 YSLEER. The CDR3 loop reads CASSPDSQNTEAFF. CDR3 DNA sequence: TGCGCCAGCAGCCCCGACAGCCAAAACACTGAAGCTTTCTTT.

The chain recombines TRBV28 with TRBJ1-5; 9 bases are shared with TRBD1. This CDR3 is 13 amino acids long. Germline CDR1 is MDHEN and CDR2 is SYDVKM. V lost 8 bases, J lost 6 bases, and 5 bases stayed unmatched. As DNA, the CDR3 is TGTGCCAGCGGGACAGGGATCGGTCAGCCCCAGCATTTT. This codes for CASGTGIGQPQHF. The full variable domain, completed using reference TRBV28 and TRBJ1-5, is DVKVTQSSRYLVKRTGEKVFLECVQDMDHENMFWYRQDPGLGLRLIYFSYDVKMKEKGDIPEGYSVSREKKERFSLILESASTNQTSMYLCASGTGIGQPQHFGDGTRLSIL.

This clone was picked up a small number of times. The gene calls are TRBV7-6 and TRBJ2-3, with 7 bases aligning to TRBD1. CDR1 and CDR2 (germline): SGHVS, FNYEAQ. Trimming took 7 bases from V and 3 from J; bases not matched to a gene: 10. The CDR3 is 15 residues long. This chain's CDR3 is CASTLGQTATDTQYF. The CDR3 region has the DNA TGTGCCAGCACCCTGGGACAGACAGCAACAGATACGCAGTATTTT.

This sequence joins TRBV19 and TRBJ2-3; 9 bases fit TRBD1. The germline gives CDR1 LNHDA, CDR2 SQIVND (reference sequence). This CDR3 spans 13 amino acids. With 9 bases clipped from V and 1 base from J, the junction kept 2 bases outside the gene matches. The DNA of the CDR3 is TGTGCCAGCCGGGACAGGGGCACAGATACGCAGTATTTT. Protein sequence: CASRDRGTDTQYF.

V and J are TRBV6-1 and TRBJ1-5; 10 bases match TRBD1. Germline loops: CDR1 MNHNS, CDR2 SASEGT. J was trimmed by 0 bases and V by 3 bases; bases with no gene match: 11. This CDR3 is built from 19 residues. CDR3 region: CASSETGTGAPYSNQPQHF. As DNA, the CDR3 is TGTGCCAGCAGTGAGACCGGGACAGGGGCCCCTTATAGCAATCAGCCCCAGCATTTT.

The chain combines TRBV7-8 with TRBJ1-1; 7 nucleotides match TRBD1. Germline trimming cut 5 bases from V and 1 base from J; bases unmatched to any gene: 7. The germline V gene encodes CDR1 SGHVS and CDR2 FQNEAQ. This CDR3 spans 15 amino acids. The CDR3 DNA reads as TGTGCCAGCAGCGGATCGGGACAGACGAACACTGAAGCTTTCTTT. It encodes CASSGSGQTNTEAFF.

The gene calls are TRBV7-9 and TRBJ2-1; TRBD2 is a possible D gene (6 bases). Trimming removed 5 bases at V and 0 bases at J, with 11 bases between. Germline CDR1 reads SEHNR; CDR2 reads FQNEAQ (reference sequence). The CDR3 length is 15 residues. CDR3 region: CASSRLGDSYNEQFF. The CDR3 DNA reads TGTGCCAGCAGCCGACTAGGGGACTCCTACAATGAGCAGTTCTTC.

The chain links TRBV20-1 to TRBJ1-1; D remains ambiguous. Germline assignment: CDR1 DFQATT and CDR2 SNEGSKA (reference sequence). Trimming took off 3 bases at V and 1 base at J, with 3 bases between the two ends. CDR3 length equals 11 residues. The CDR3 region is CSASSNTEAFF. In DNA form, the CDR3 reads TGCAGTGCTAGCTCGAACACTGAAGCTTTCTTT.

This clone showed up just once. The chain couples TRBV4-1 to TRBJ2-3; 9 nucleotides align to TRBD1. V was pared by 0 bases and J by 1 base, with 5 bases of the junction left unmatched. This CDR3 is 17 amino acids long. The germline CDR1 and CDR2 sequences are MGHRA and YSYEKL. CDR3 protein: CASSQEGTGRGTDTQYF. The CDR3 DNA follows: TGCGCCAGCAGCCAAGAAGGGACAGGGAGGGGCACAGATACGCAGTATTTT.

V and J are TRBV5-6 and TRBJ2-1; a weak D match, TRBD2 (7 bases). Trimming took off 4 bases at V and 3 bases at J, with 14 bases between the two ends. The germline V gene encodes CDR1 SGHDT and CDR2 YYEEEE. The CDR3 sequence is 15 residues long. CDR3 region: CASSRGGVVYNEQFF. CDR3 nucleotides: TGTGCCAGCAGCCGAGGGGGGGTTGTCTACAATGAGCAGTTCTTC.

This CDR3 reads CASSYSTGGNEQFF. DNA for the CDR3: TGTGCCAGCAGTTACTCGACAGGGGGGAATGAGCAGTTCTTC. This sequence joins TRBV6-5 and TRBJ2-1; 9 nucleotides match TRBD1. Germline V gene sequence: CDR1 MNHEY, CDR2 SVGAGI. Trimming cost V 0 bases and J 7 bases; bases outside gene matches: 1. This CDR3 is 14 amino acids long.

The gene calls are TRBV4-1 and TRBJ2-4; 12 bases fit TRBD2. V gave up 8 bases and J gave up 4 bases; unmatched junction bases: 15. CDR1 MGHRA and CDR2 YSYEKL come from the germline V gene. CDR3 length: 18 amino acids. CDR3 sequence reads: CASGAASGRAVPKNIQYF. The DNA of the CDR3 is TGCGCCAGCGGCGCGGCTAGCGGGAGGGCCGTACCTAAAAACATTCAGTACTTC.

This chain joins TRBV7-9 and TRBJ2-7, with 10 bases that match TRBD1. The CDR3 contains 13 residues. Germline trimming cut 3 bases from V and 6 bases from J; bases unmatched to any gene: 2. Germline V lookup: CDR1 SEHNR, CDR2 FQNEAQ (reference sequence). CDR3 bases: TGTGCCAGCAGCTTCGGACAGGGGGGCGAGCAGTACTTC. It encodes CASSFGQGGEQYF.